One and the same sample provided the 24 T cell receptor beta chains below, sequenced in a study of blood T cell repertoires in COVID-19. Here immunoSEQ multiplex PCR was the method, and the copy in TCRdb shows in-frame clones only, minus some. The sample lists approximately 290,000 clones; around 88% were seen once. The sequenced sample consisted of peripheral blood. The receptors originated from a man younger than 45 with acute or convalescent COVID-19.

This CDR3 is CAISEYDRDDEQYF. The CDR3 DNA reads as TGTGCCATCAGTGAGTATGACAGGGACGACGAGCAGTACTTC. The V call is TRBV10-3, the J call TRBJ2-7; 7 nucleotides align to TRBD1. This CDR3 region has 14 residues. Unmatched junction bases numbered 5, after V lost 1 base and J lost 5 bases. Looked up from germline, CDR1 is ENHRY and CDR2 is SYGVKD.

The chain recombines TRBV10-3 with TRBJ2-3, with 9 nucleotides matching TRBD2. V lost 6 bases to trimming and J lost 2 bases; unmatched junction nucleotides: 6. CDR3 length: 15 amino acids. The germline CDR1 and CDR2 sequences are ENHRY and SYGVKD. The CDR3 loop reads CAIRGGLAYTDTQYF. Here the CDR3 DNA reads TGTGCCATCAGGGGGGGACTAGCTTACACAGATACGCAGTATTTT.

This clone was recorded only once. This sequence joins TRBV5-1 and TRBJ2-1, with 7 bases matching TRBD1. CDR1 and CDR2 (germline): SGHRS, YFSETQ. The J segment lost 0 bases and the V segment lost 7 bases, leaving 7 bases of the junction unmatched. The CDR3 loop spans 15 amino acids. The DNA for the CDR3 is TGCGCCAGCCTTCGAACAGGGGCCTCCTACAATGAGCAGTTCTTC. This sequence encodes CASLRTGASYNEQFF.

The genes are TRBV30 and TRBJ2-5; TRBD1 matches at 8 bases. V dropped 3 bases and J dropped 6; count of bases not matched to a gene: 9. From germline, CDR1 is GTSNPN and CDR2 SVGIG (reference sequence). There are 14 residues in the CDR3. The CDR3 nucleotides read TGTGCCTGGAGCCTGGACAGGGTTGCAAAGACCCAGTACTTC. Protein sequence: CAWSLDRVAKTQYF.

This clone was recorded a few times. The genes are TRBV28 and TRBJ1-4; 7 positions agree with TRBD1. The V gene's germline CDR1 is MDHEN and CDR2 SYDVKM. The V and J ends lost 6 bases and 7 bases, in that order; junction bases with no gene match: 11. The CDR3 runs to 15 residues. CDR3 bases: TGTGCCAGCAGCTCCCGACAGGGACCAATTGAAAAACTGTTTTTT. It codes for CASSSRQGPIEKLFF.

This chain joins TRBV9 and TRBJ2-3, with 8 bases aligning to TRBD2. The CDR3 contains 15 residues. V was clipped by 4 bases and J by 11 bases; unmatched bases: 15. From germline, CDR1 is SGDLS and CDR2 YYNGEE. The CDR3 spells CASSTGTSGVQGQYF. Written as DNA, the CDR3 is TGTGCCAGCAGCACCGGGACTAGTGGGGTTCAGGGGCAGTATTTT.

CDR3: CASSLGGQGRQDTQYF. The DNA of the CDR3 is TGTGCCAGCAGCTTGGGGGGGCAAGGAAGGCAAGATACGCAGTATTTT. V usage is TRBV5-4 and J usage is TRBJ2-3; TRBD1 might be the D (6 bases). CDR1 and CDR2 (germline): SGHNT, YYREEE (reference sequence). Trimming pared 0 bases from V and 5 bases from J, leaving 16 bases between. The CDR3 length is 16 residues.

The CDR3 coding sequence is TGTGCCAGCAGGAAGGGGCTCGGTGAAAAACTGTTTTTT. Protein product: CASRKGLGEKLFF. The chain uses TRBV6-5 and TRBJ1-4; weak D call: TRBD1 (5 bases). CDR1 and CDR2 (germline): MNHEY, SVGAGI. V gave up 6 bases and J gave up 7 bases, with 12 bases separating them. The CDR3 contains 13 residues.

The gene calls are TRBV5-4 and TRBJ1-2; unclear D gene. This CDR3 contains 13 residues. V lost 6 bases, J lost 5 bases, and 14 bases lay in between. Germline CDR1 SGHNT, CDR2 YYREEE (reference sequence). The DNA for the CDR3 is TGTGCCAGCAAGAGGTCGTCTTATTATGGCTACACCTTC. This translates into CASKRSSYYGYTF.

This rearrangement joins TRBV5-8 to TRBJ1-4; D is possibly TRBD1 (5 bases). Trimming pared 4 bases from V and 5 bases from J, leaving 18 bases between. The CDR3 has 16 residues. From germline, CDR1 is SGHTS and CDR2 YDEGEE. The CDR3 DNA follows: TGTGCCAGCAGCCCCGCACTTACATCAGGGAATGAAAAACTGTTTTTT. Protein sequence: CASSPALTSGNEKLFF.

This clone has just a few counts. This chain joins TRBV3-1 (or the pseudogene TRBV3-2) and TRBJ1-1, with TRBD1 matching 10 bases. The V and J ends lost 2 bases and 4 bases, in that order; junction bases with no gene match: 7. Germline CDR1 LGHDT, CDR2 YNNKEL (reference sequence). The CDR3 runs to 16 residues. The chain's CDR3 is CASSQRPRDRGTEAFF. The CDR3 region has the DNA TGTGCCAGCAGCCAACGCCCCCGGGACAGGGGCACTGAAGCTTTCTTT.

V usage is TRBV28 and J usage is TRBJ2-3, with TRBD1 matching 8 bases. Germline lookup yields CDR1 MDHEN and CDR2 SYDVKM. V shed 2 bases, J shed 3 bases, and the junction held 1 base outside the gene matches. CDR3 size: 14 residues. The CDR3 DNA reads TGTGCCAGCAGTTTAGACAGGGGAACAGATACGCAGTATTTT. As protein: CASSLDRGTDTQYF.

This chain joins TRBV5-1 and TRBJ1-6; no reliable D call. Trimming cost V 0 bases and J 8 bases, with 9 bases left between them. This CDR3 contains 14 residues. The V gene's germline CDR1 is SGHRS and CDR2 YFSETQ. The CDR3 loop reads CASSLGGVDSPLHF. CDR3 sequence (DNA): TGCGCCAGCAGCTTGGGGGGAGTCGATTCACCCCTCCACTTT.

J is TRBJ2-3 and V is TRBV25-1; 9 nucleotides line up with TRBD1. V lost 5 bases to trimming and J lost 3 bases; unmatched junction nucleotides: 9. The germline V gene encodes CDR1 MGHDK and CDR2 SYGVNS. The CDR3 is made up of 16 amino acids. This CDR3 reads CASSSPGTGMTDTQYF. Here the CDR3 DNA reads TGTGCCAGCAGTTCACCCGGGACAGGGATGACAGATACGCAGTATTTT.

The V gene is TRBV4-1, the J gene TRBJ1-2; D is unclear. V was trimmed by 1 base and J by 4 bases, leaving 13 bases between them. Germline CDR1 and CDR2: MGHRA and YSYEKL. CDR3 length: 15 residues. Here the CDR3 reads CASSQVGEGGYGYTF. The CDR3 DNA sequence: TGCGCCAGCAGCCAAGTCGGGGAGGGTGGCTATGGCTACACCTTC.

CDR3 coding DNA: TGTGCCAGCCTCCGGGGGGGTTCAGATACGCAGTATTTT. Translation: CASLRGGSDTQYF. V is TRBV28 and J is TRBJ2-3; 8 positions match TRBD2. V was pared by 8 bases and J by 4 bases, with 5 bases of the junction left unmatched. The CDR3 contains 13 residues. Germline V gene data show CDR1 as MDHEN and CDR2 as SYDVKM.

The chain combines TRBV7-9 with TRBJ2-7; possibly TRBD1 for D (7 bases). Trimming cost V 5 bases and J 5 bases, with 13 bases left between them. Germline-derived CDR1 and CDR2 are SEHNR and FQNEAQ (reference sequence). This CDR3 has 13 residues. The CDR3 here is CASSPRGRNEQYF. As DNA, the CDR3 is TGTGCCAGCAGCCCCAGGGGGAGGAACGAGCAGTACTTC.

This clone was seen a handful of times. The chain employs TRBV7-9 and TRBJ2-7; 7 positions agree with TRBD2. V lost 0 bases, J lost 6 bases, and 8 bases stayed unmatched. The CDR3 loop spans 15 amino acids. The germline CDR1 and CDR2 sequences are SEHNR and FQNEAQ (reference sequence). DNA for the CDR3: TGTGCCAGCAGCTTAGCCGCTAGCGGATCGTCCGAGCAGTACTTC. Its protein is CASSLAASGSSEQYF.

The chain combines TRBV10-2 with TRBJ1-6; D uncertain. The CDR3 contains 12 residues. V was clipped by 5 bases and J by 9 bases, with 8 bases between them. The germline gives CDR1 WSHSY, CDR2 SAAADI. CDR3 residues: CASSQLFSPLHF. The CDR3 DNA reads TGCGCCAGCAGTCAACTGTTTTCACCCCTCCACTTT.

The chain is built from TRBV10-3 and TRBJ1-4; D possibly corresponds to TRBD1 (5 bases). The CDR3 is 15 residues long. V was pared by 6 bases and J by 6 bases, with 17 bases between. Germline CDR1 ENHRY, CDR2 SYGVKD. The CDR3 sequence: CAIRPGQATYEKLFF. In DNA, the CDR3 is TGTGCCATCAGACCAGGACAAGCCACCTATGAAAAACTGTTTTTT.

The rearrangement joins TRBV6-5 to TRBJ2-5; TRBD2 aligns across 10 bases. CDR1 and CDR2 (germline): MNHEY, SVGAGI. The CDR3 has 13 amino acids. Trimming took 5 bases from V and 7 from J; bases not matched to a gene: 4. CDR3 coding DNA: TGTGCCAGCAGTCAGAGCGGGAGGGTGACCCAGTACTTC. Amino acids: CASSQSGRVTQYF.

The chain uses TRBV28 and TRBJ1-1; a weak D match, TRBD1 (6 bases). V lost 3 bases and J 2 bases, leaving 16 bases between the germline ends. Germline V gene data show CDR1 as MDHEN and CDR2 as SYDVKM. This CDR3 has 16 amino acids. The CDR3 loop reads CASSLARGRVNTEAFF. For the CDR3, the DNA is TGTGCCAGCAGTTTGGCCAGGGGTCGGGTCAACACTGAAGCTTTCTTT.

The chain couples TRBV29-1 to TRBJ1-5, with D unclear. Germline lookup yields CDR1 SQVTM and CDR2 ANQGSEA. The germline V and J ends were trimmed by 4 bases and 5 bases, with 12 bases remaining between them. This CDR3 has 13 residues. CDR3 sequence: CSVAIDGDQPQHF. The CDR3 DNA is TGCAGCGTTGCTATCGACGGGGATCAGCCCCAGCATTTT.

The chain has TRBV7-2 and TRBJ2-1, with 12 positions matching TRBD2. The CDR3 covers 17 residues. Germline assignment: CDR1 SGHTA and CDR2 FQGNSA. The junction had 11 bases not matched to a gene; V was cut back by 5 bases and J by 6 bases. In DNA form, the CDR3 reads TGTGCCAGCAGCCCCCGGGGCCTAGCGGGAGGGATCAATGAGCAGTTCTTC. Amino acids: CASSPRGLAGGINEQFF.